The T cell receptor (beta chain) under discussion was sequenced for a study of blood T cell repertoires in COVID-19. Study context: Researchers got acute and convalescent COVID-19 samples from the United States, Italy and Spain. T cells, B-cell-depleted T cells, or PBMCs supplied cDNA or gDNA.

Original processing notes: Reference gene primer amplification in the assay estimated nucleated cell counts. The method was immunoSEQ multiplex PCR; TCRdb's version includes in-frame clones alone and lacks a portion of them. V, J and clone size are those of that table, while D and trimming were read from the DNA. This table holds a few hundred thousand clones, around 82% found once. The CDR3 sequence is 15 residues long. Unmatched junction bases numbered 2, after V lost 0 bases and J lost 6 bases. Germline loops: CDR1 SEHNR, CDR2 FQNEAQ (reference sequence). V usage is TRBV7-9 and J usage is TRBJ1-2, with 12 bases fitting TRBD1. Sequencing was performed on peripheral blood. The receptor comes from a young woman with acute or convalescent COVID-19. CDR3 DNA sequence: TGTGCCAGCAGCTTAGCGGGACAGGGGGCTAATGGCTACACCTTC. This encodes CASSLAGQGANGYTF. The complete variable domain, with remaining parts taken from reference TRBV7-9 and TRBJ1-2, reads DTGVSQNPRHKITKRGQNVTFRCDPISEHNRLYWYRQTLGQGPEFLTYFQNEAQLEKSRLLSDRFSAERPKGSFSTLEIQRTEQGDSAMYLCASSLAGQGANGYTFGSGTRLTVV.